This T cell receptor (beta chain) is drawn from a study of blood T cell repertoires in COVID-19. Assay used: immunoSEQ multiplex PCR; TCRdb lists only in-frame clones, some missing. This sample carries 100,000 or so clones, about 85% of them seen once, and the ten largest clones take roughly 12%. The V gene lost 2 bases and the J gene lost 6 bases, with 11 bases spanning the gap. This CDR3 spans 14 amino acids. Germline-derived CDR1 and CDR2 are MNHEY and SVGAGI. The V and J genes are TRBV6-5 and TRBJ2-1, with a possible D match to TRBD1 (5 bases). This TCR derives from a man aged 45-65 years with active or convalescent COVID-19. The sequenced material came from peripheral blood. The CDR3 sequence is CASSYTGVGNEQFF. CDR3 in DNA: TGTGCCAGCAGTTACACAGGCGTCGGCAATGAGCAGTTCTTC.